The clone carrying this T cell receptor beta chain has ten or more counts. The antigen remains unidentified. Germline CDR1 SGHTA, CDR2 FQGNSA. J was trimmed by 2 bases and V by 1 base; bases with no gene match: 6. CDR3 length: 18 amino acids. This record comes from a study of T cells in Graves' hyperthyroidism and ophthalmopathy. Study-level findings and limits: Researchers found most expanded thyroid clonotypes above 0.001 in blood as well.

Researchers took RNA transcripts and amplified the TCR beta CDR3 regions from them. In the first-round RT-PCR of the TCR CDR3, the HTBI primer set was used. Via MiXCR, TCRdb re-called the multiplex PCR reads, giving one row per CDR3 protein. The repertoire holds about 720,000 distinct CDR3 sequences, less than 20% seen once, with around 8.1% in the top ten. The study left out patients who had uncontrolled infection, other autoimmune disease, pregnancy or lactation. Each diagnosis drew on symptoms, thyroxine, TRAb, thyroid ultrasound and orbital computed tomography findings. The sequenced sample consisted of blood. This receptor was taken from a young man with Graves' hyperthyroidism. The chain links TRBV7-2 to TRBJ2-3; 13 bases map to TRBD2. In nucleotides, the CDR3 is TGTGCCAGCAGCTTAGAGACGGGACTAGCGGGGTACACAGATACGCAGTATTTT. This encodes CASSLETGLAGYTDTQYF. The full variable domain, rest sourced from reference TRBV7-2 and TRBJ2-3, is GAGVSQSPSNKVTEKGKDVELRCDPISGHTALYWYRQSLGQGLEFLIYFQGNSAPDKSGLPSDRFSAERTGGSVSTLTIQRTQQEDSAVYLCASSLETGLAGYTDTQYFGPGTRLTVL.